What follows is one T cell receptor (beta chain) and its context. Unique molecular identifiers were built into the TCRbeta library. TCRdb fed the PCR reads into MiXCR, producing one record per CDR3 protein. Of roughly 400,000 distinct CDR3 sequences listed, approximately 20% are singletons. The data originate from a study of T-cell reconstitution after alpha-beta-depleted transplantation in children. The CDR3 is 15 amino acids. The trim removed 7 bases at V and 0 bases at J, leaving 6 bases unmatched. Sequenced here: PBMCs from the stem cell graft donor, sampled from the stem cell graft. V usage is TRBV12-3 or TRBV12-4 and J usage is TRBJ1-1, with 9 bases aligning to TRBD1. The TCR sequence derives from a human donor who donated a stem cell graft to a child with acute myeloid leukemia. CDR3 in amino acids: CASTLGQGLNTEAFF. The CDR3 region has the DNA TGTGCCAGCACCCTGGGACAGGGCCTGAACACTGAAGCTTTCTTT.